Listed below are T cell receptor beta chains from one sample, sequenced in a study of cytomegalovirus exposure and HLA in healthy donors. Only in-frame clones appear in the TCRdb table, and some are missing; sequencing was by immunoSEQ multiplex PCR. The table records about 130,000 clones, about three quarters of them present only once. Sequences were obtained from PBMCs. Receptor source: a man aged 25 to 40 in good health and CMV-seronegative. Both conserved end residues are part of each CDR3. The order of the fields is D gene, V gene, J gene, clone size, CDR3 DNA, CDR3 protein. The D gene is left open where the match is weak. Clone size is stated in some rows and not others, as once, few, many or a class when expanded.

D gene: NA; V gene: TRBV6-1; J gene: TRBJ2-7; clone size: NA; CDR3 DNA: TGTGCCAGCAGTCCCAGGACTCACTACGAGCAGTACTTC; CDR3 protein: CASSPRTHYEQYF
D gene: NA; V gene: TRBV7-9; J gene: TRBJ1-1; clone size: few; CDR3 DNA: TGTGCCAGCAGCCAGGCAGGGGCCACTGAAGCTTTCTTT; CDR3 protein: CASSQAGATEAFF
D gene: NA; V gene: TRBV5-1; J gene: TRBJ1-3; clone size: NA; CDR3 DNA: TGCGCCAGCAGCCTGTCTCCGAGGTCTGGAAACACCATATATTTT; CDR3 protein: CASSLSPRSGNTIYF
D gene: TRBD2; V gene: TRBV27; J gene: TRBJ2-5; clone size: NA; CDR3 DNA: TGTGCCAGCAGTCCCTCCCGACTAGCGGGGGGGGAGACCCAGTACTTC; CDR3 protein: CASSPSRLAGGETQYF
D gene: NA; V gene: TRBV9; J gene: TRBJ1-3; clone size: NA; CDR3 DNA: TGTGCCAGCAGCGAGGACAGAGGGGGTGGAAACACCATATATTTT; CDR3 protein: CASSEDRGGGNTIYF
D gene: TRBD1; V gene: TRBV6-6; J gene: TRBJ2-5; clone size: NA; CDR3 DNA: TGTGCCAGCGGAACCCCGGGACAGAAAGAGACCCAGTACTTC; CDR3 protein: CASGTPGQKETQYF
D gene: TRBD1; V gene: TRBV20-1; J gene: TRBJ1-2; clone size: few; CDR3 DNA: TGCAGTGCAGACAGGGGGCTGGGCTACACCTTC; CDR3 protein: CSADRGLGYTF
D gene: NA; V gene: TRBV9; J gene: TRBJ1-1; clone size: few; CDR3 DNA: TGTGCCAGCAGCGTACATCAGGCGAACACTGAAGCTTTCTTT; CDR3 protein: CASSVHQANTEAFF
D gene: TRBD2; V gene: TRBV6-6; J gene: TRBJ2-3; clone size: NA; CDR3 DNA: TGTGCCAGCAGTTCGACTAGCCACACAGATACGCAGTATTTT; CDR3 protein: CASSSTSHTDTQYF
D gene: TRBD1; V gene: TRBV27; J gene: TRBJ2-2; clone size: NA; CDR3 DNA: TGTGCCAGCAGTTCGCGGGACAGGTCGTGGACCGGGGAGCTGTTTTTT; CDR3 protein: CASSSRDRSWTGELFF
D gene: NA; V gene: TRBV4-2; J gene: TRBJ2-7; clone size: NA; CDR3 DNA: TGTGCCAGCAGCCAAGGCCCCATTGCGGCGCGCTCCTACGAGCAGTACTTC; CDR3 protein: CASSQGPIAARSYEQYF
D gene: TRBD2; V gene: TRBV10-1; J gene: TRBJ2-7; clone size: NA; CDR3 DNA: TGCGCCAGCAGTCTTGGACTAGCGGGTCTTGGCGAGCAGTACTTC; CDR3 protein: CASSLGLAGLGEQYF
D gene: TRBD2; V gene: TRBV5-6; J gene: TRBJ2-1; clone size: few; CDR3 DNA: TGTGCCAGCAGCAGTATACTAGCGGGGGTAATAAATGAGCAGTTCTTC; CDR3 protein: CASSSILAGVINEQFF
D gene: TRBD1; V gene: TRBV18; J gene: TRBJ2-5; clone size: few; CDR3 DNA: TGTGCCAGCTCACCACCGGACAGGCAAGAGACCCAGTACTTC; CDR3 protein: CASSPPDRQETQYF
D gene: TRBD2; V gene: TRBV9; J gene: TRBJ2-2; clone size: once; CDR3 DNA: TGTGCCAGCAGCCCAAGACTAGCGGGGGAGGCCGGGGAGCTGTTTTTT; CDR3 protein: CASSPRLAGEAGELFF
D gene: TRBD2; V gene: TRBV5-1; J gene: TRBJ2-7; clone size: NA; CDR3 DNA: TGCGCCAGCAGCTTGGGGGTAGCGGGGTTATCCTACGAGCAGTACTTC; CDR3 protein: CASSLGVAGLSYEQYF
D gene: NA; V gene: TRBV30; J gene: TRBJ2-3; clone size: once; CDR3 DNA: TGTGCCTGGAGTGTATTAACTCGAGATACGCAGTATTTT; CDR3 protein: CAWSVLTRDTQYF